This TCR beta chain is from a study of T cell responses to AZD1222 COVID-19 vaccine. Whole-study findings and limits: Donors were chiefly white British, with a greater number of females, and clonal diversity was perhaps underestimated. There were repertoire samples only from the period after the peak T cell response. Baseline testing showed seropositivity in only five or six AZD1222 recipients.

This table comes from immunoSEQ multiplex PCR, and its TCRdb copy is limited to in-frame clones, with some not included. The data contain 90,000 to 120,000 clones, 93% of them singletons. Turning to this clone: Its matching antigen is unknown.

The sequencing used peripheral blood, collected on day 0 of AZD1222 vaccination. The sequence came from an adult in good health.

The CDR3 DNA follows: TGCGCCAGCAATAAGGGGGTCGGGAGGGTAGGCACAGATACGCAGTATTTT. This sequence encodes CASNKGVGRVGTDTQYF. This sequence joins TRBV10-2 and TRBJ2-3, with 8 bases fitting TRBD2. The CDR3 consists of 17 residues. V lost 7 bases, J lost 1 base, and 13 bases stayed unmatched. The germline V gene encodes CDR1 WSHSY and CDR2 SAAADI.